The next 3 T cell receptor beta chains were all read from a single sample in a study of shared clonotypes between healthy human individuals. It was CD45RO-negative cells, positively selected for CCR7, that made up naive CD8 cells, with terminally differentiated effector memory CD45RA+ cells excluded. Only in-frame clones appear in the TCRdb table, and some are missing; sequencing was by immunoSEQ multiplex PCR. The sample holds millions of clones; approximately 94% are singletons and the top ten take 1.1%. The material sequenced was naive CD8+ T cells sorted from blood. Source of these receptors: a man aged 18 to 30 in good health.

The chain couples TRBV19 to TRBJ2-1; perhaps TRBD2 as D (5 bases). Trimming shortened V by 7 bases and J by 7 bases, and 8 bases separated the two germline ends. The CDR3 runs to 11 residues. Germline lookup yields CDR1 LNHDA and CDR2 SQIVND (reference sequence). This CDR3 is CASKEENEQFF. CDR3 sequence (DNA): TGTGCCAGTAAGGAGGAGAATGAGCAGTTCTTC.

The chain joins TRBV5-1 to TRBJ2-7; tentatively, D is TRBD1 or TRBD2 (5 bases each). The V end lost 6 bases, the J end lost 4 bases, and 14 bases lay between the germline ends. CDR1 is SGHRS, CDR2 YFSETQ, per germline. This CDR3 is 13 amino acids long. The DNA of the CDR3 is TGCGCCAGCACCGCCCGAGGGACGTACGAGCAGTACTTC. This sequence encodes CASTARGTYEQYF. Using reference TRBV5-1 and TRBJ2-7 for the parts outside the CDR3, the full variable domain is KAGVTQTPRYLIKTRGQQVTLSCSPISGHRSVSWYQQTPGQGLQFLFEYFSETQRNKGNFPGRFSGRQFSNSRSEMNVSTLELGDSALYLCASTARGTYEQYFGPGTRLTVT.

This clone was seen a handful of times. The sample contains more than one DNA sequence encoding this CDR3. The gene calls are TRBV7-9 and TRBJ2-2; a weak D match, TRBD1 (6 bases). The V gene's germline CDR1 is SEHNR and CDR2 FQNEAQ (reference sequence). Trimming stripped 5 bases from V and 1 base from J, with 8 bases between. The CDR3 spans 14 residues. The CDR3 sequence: CASSRTENTGELFF. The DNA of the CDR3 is TGTGCCAGCAGCCGGACAGAGAACACCGGGGAGCTGTTTTTT.